This TCR beta chain comes out of a study of OX40 agonist ivuxolimab in advanced cancers. Study-level background: Patients received the agonistic anti-OX40 (CD134) antibody ivuxolimab. Therapy given before enrollment (anti-PD-1, anti-PD-L1 or anti-CTLA-4) was allowed, and 40% to 45% had some. Study conclusions and caveats: Low clonal expansion, among the lowest seen, marked partial responders at 0.1-3.0 mg/kg.

The CDR3 extends over 16 amino acids. Unmatched junction bases numbered 10, after V lost 3 bases and J lost 3 bases. Per the germline V gene, CDR1 is MGHRA and CDR2 is YSYEKL. In the case of this clone: Its antigen is not identified.

Measured with immunoSEQ multiplex PCR; TCRdb has only the in-frame clones, and not every one. The sample shows 72,000 or so clones, about 80% of them seen only once. The TCR originated in an adult with an advanced solid tumor such as melanoma, head and neck, liver or kidney cancer. Sequencing was performed on CD4+ or CD8+ T cells sorted from blood, taken in a trial of the OX40 agonist ivuxolimab. The V gene is TRBV4-1, the J gene TRBJ2-7; 8 bases match TRBD2. The CDR3 reads CASSQDPGGHFYEQYF. As DNA, the CDR3 is TGCGCCAGCAGCCAGGATCCGGGGGGGCACTTCTACGAGCAGTACTTC.